This passage covers 10 T cell receptor beta chains from one sample sequenced in a study of T-cell reconstitution after alpha-beta-depleted transplantation in children. A TCRbeta library incorporating unique molecular identifiers was prepared. TCRdb re-analysed the PCR reads in MiXCR, keeping a single row per CDR3 protein. The sample records approximately 250,000 distinct CDR3 sequences, about 25% being singletons. Specimen: PBMCs, collected before TCRalphabeta/CD19-depleted stem cell transplant. The receptors derive from a girl aged 2 to 10 with Fanconi anemia, due to receive a stem cell transplant.

This chain connects TRBV20-1 to TRBJ2-7; the D is unclear. Germline values: CDR1 DFQATT, CDR2 SNEGSKA (reference sequence). The CDR3 contains 12 residues. Trimming pared 6 bases from V and 5 bases from J, leaving 14 bases between. The CDR3 here is CSARLLGNEQYF. The CDR3 DNA sequence: TGCAGTGCCCGCCTCTTGGGGAACGAGCAGTACTTC.

The chain has TRBV20-1 and TRBJ2-7; 7 bases align to TRBD2. This CDR3 has 14 residues. Germline values: CDR1 DFQATT, CDR2 SNEGSKA (reference sequence). Losses at the gene ends were 3 bases for V and 2 bases for J; bases not matched to a gene: 7. The CDR3 sequence: CSASWASGAYEQYF. The CDR3, as DNA: TGCAGTGCTAGCTGGGCTAGCGGTGCCTACGAGCAGTACTTC.

This chain joins TRBV27 and TRBJ2-7, with 7 bases matching TRBD1. The CDR3 covers 15 residues. Germline V gene data show CDR1 as MNHEY and CDR2 as SMNVEV (reference sequence). Trimming cost V 2 bases and J 2 bases; bases outside gene matches: 6. CDR3 sequence (DNA): TGTGCCAGCAGTTTAACCGGGACAGTGGCCTACGAGCAGTACTTC. This gives the protein CASSLTGTVAYEQYF.

The CDR3 nucleotides are TGTGCCAGCAGCCAAACCCGACAGGGGGCGTTTGGAAACACCATATATTTT. Translation: CASSQTRQGAFGNTIYF. The rearrangement links TRBV4-2 to TRBJ1-3, with TRBD1 identical over 10 bases. This CDR3 has 17 residues. With V trimmed by 2 bases and J by 3 bases, 7 bases remained unmatched. CDR1 is LGHNA, CDR2 YNFKEQ, per germline.

This clonotype was counted ten times or more. This rearrangement joins TRBV25-1 to TRBJ2-3; 10 bases line up with TRBD2. This CDR3 has 15 residues. Germline V gene data show CDR1 as MGHDK and CDR2 as SYGVNS. Trimming removed 6 bases from V and 4 bases from J; junction bases left unmatched: 7. This chain's CDR3 is CASRELAGVPDTQYF. CDR3 DNA sequence: TGTGCCAGCAGAGAGCTAGCGGGAGTGCCAGATACGCAGTATTTT.

V and J are TRBV24-1 and TRBJ2-1, with D hard to call. This CDR3 is 15 amino acids long. V gave up 5 bases and J gave up 1 base, with 11 bases separating them. The germline gives CDR1 KGHDR, CDR2 SFDVKD. CDR3 nucleotide sequence: TGTGCCACCAGTGGGGCCGCTTTATCCTACAATGAGCAGTTCTTC. The encoded protein is CATSGAALSYNEQFF.

This clonotype was observed a handful of times. This CDR3 reads CSAGSSGTTDRGEQFF. The CDR3 coding sequence is TGCAGTGCGGGGTCCTCCGGGACAACGGATCGTGGTGAGCAGTTCTTC. V gene TRBV20-1 combines with J gene TRBJ2-1; the D gene is possibly TRBD1 (6 bases). V lost 6 bases and J 9 bases, leaving 27 bases between the germline ends. Germline CDR1 DFQATT, CDR2 SNEGSKA (reference sequence). There are 16 residues in the CDR3.

The chain uses TRBV3-1 and TRBJ2-3, with 10 bases matching TRBD1. The length of the CDR3 is 15 residues. The germline CDR1 and CDR2 sequences are LGHDT and YNNKEL (reference sequence). The junction had 1 base not matched to a gene; V was cut back by 3 bases and J by 1 base. The CDR3 DNA sequence: TGTGCCAGCAGCCACGGGACAGGGGGCACAGATACGCAGTATTTT. Translating it yields CASSHGTGGTDTQYF.

This rearrangement joins TRBV12-3 or TRBV12-4 to TRBJ2-5, with 8 bases matching TRBD2. V lost 7 bases and J lost 3; bases outside the gene matches: 7. The CDR3 covers 14 residues. The chain's CDR3 is CASIPPGGEETQYF. The CDR3 region has the DNA TGTGCCAGCATCCCTCCGGGGGGGGAAGAGACCCAGTACTTC.

This chain links TRBV7-9 with TRBJ2-1; 14 bases match TRBD2. The CDR3 runs 15 residues. The V segment lost 5 bases and the J segment 12 bases; nucleotides outside the gene matches: 9. Germline CDR1 is SEHNR and CDR2 is FQNEAQ (reference sequence). CDR3 loop: CASSLGTSGSMVQFF. In DNA form, the CDR3 reads TGTGCCAGCAGCCTGGGGACTAGCGGGAGTATGGTGCAGTTCTTC.